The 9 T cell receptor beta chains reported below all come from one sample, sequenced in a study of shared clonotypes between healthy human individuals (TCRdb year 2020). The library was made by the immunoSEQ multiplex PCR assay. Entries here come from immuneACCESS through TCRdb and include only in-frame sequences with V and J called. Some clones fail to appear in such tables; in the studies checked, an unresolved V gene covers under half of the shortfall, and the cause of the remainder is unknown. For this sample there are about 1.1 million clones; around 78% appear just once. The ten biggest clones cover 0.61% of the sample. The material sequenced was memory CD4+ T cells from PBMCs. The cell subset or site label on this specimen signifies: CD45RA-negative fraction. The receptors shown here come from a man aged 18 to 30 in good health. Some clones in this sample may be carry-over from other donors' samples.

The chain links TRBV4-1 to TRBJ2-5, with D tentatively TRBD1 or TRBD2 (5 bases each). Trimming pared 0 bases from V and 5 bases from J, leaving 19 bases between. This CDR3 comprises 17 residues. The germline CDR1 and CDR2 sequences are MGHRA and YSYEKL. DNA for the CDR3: TGCGCCAGCAGCCAAGATCTCCCGAGACTCGAGGGGGAGACCCAGTACTTC. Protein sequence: CASSQDLPRLEGETQYF.

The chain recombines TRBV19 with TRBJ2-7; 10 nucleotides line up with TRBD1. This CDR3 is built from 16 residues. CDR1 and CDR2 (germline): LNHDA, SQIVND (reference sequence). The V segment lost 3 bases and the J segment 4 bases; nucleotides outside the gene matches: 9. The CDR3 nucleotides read TGTGCCAGTAGTATGAGGGGGACAGGGGATAATTACGAGCAGTACTTC. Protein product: CASSMRGTGDNYEQYF.

The CDR3 loop is CASSYTYQETQYF. The CDR3 DNA follows: TGTGCCAGCAGCTATACGTACCAAGAGACCCAGTACTTC. The gene calls are TRBV2 and TRBJ2-5; D remains ambiguous. Per germline, CDR1 SNHLY and CDR2 FYNNEI. Trimming pared 6 bases from V and 0 bases from J, leaving 8 bases between. The CDR3 is 13 amino acids.

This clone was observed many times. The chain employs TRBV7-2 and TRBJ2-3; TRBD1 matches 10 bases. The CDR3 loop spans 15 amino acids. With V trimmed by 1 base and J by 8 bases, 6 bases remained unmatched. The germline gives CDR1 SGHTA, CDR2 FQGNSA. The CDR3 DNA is TGTGCCAGCAGCTTAGGGACAGGGGGGTATCGTACGCAGTATTTT. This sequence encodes CASSLGTGGYRTQYF.

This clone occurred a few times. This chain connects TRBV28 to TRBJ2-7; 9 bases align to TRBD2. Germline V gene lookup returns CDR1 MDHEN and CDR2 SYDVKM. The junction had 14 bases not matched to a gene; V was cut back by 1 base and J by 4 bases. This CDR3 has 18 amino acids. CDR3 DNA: TGTGCCAGCAGTTTATTTTTGAGGGGCGGGAGGGCACGATACGAGCAGTACTTC. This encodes CASSLFLRGGRARYEQYF.

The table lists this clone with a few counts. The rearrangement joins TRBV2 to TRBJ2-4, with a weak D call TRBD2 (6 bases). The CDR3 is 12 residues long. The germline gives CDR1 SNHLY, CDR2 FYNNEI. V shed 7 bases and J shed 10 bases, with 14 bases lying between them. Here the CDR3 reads CASTNVGGIQYF. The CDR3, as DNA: TGTGCCAGCACCAACGTGGGGGGAATTCAGTACTTC. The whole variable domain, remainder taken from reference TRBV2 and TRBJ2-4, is EPEVTQTPSHQVTQMGQEVILRCVPISNHLYFYWYRQILGQKVEFLVSFYNNEISEKSEIFDDQFSVERPDGSNFTLKIRSTKLEDSAMYFCASTNVGGIQYFGAGTRLSVL.

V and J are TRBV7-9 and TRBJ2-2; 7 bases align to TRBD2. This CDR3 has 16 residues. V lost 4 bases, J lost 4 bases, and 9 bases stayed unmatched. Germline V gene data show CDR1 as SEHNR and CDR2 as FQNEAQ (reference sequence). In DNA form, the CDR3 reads TGTGCCAGCAGCTGGTCGGGTAGCGGGCCCACCGGGGAGCTGTTTTTT. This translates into CASSWSGSGPTGELFF. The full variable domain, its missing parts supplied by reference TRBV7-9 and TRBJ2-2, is DTGVSQNPRHKITKRGQNVTFRCDPISEHNRLYWYRQTLGQGPEFLTYFQNEAQLEKSRLLSDRFSAERPKGSFSTLEIQRTEQGDSAMYLCASSWSGSGPTGELFFGEGSRLTVL.

The CDR3 loop reads CASNRGSDTQYF. The CDR3 nucleotides read TGTGCCAGCAACAGGGGGTCGGATACGCAGTATTTT. The J gene is TRBJ2-3, the V gene TRBV5-8; 8 bases agree with TRBD1. With 6 bases clipped from V and 6 bases from J, the junction kept 3 bases outside the gene matches. Germline loops: CDR1 SGHTS, CDR2 YDEGEE. The CDR3 runs 12 residues. Together with reference TRBV5-8 and TRBJ2-3, the CDR3 gives the full variable domain: EAGVTQSPTHLIKTRGQQATLRCSPISGHTSVYWYQQALGLGLQFLLWYDEGEERNRGNFPPRFSGRQFPNYSSELNVNALELEDSALYLCASNRGSDTQYFGPGTRLTVL.

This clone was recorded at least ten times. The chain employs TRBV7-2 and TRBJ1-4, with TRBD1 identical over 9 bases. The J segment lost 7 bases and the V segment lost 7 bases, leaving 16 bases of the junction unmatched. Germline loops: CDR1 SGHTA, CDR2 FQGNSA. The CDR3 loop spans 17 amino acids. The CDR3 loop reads CASTPSGTGFESEKLFF. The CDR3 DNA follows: TGTGCCAGCACCCCTTCGGGGACAGGGTTTGAAAGTGAAAAACTGTTTTTT. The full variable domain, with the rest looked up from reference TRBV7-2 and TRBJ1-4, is GAGVSQSPSNKVTEKGKDVELRCDPISGHTALYWYRQSLGQGLEFLIYFQGNSAPDKSGLPSDRFSAERTGGSVSTLTIQRTQQEDSAVYLCASTPSGTGFESEKLFFGSGTQLSVL.